The 16 T cell receptor beta chains given below trace back to one sample, sequenced in a study of shared clonotypes between healthy human individuals (dated by TCRdb to 2019 to 2021). CD8 naive samples were obtained by positive selection for CCR7 among CD45RO-negative cells, yielding a CD45RA+CCR7+ population from which TemRA cells were excluded. The library relied on the immunoSEQ multiplex PCR assay. Not all clones reach the TCRdb copy of this immuneACCESS table, which keeps in-frame sequences only. Checked studies attribute under half of the gap to unresolved V genes and leave the rest unexplained. The table for this sample lists about 2.1 million clones; just under 95% of them were counted only once. Around 1.7% of the sample rests with the top ten. The sequencing sample was made of naive CD8+ T cells from PBMCs. This specimen's cell subset or site label, interpreted: CD45RA+CCR7+. These receptors all come from a man between 18 and 29 years old in good health. Some clones in this sample may be carry-over from other donors' samples.

The V call is TRBV7-9, the J call TRBJ2-7; 7 bases fit TRBD1. V shed 8 bases, J shed 0 bases, and the junction held 4 bases outside the gene matches. From germline, CDR1 is SEHNR and CDR2 FQNEAQ (reference sequence). The CDR3 has 13 residues. In DNA form, the CDR3 reads TGTGCCAGCCAGACAGGGCTCTCCTACGAGCAGTACTTC. This sequence encodes CASQTGLSYEQYF.

This clone was seen only once. The chain uses TRBV2 and TRBJ2-7, with no clear D. Germline values: CDR1 SNHLY, CDR2 FYNNEI. The CDR3 consists of 13 residues. Trimming cost V 6 bases and J 3 bases, with 12 bases left between them. The CDR3 reads CASRPSRGYEQYF. CDR3 nucleotides: TGTGCCAGCAGGCCCTCTCGAGGCTACGAGCAGTACTTC.

This chain joins TRBV2 and TRBJ1-1; D possibly corresponds to TRBD1 (5 bases). Trimming took off 8 bases at V and 5 bases at J, with 21 bases between the two ends. This CDR3 is 15 amino acids long. Germline-derived CDR1 and CDR2 are SNHLY and FYNNEI. This CDR3 is CASSGDDPGRTEAFF. CDR3 sequence (DNA): TGTGCCAGCTCCGGGGACGACCCCGGTCGGACTGAAGCTTTCTTT.

The chain joins TRBV7-2 to TRBJ1-1, with a possible D match to TRBD1 (5 bases). CDR1 is SGHTA and CDR2 is FQGNSA in the germline V gene. This CDR3 spans 12 amino acids. V was clipped by 8 bases and J by 7 bases, with 14 bases between them. The CDR3 region is CASLDTRFEAFF. The CDR3 DNA follows: TGTGCCAGCCTGGACACACGCTTTGAAGCTTTCTTT.

This rearrangement joins TRBV30 to TRBJ2-7, with 11 bases matching TRBD2. Trimming took 0 bases from V and 0 from J; bases not matched to a gene: 1. Germline lookup yields CDR1 GTSNPN and CDR2 SVGIG (reference sequence). This CDR3 region has 15 residues. The CDR3 DNA is TGTGCCTGGAGTGTAGGGACTAGCGGCTCCTACGAGCAGTACTTC. It encodes CAWSVGTSGSYEQYF.

V and J are TRBV11-1 and TRBJ2-1, with 13 nucleotides matching TRBD2. The length of the CDR3 is 17 residues. Germline V gene sequence: CDR1 SGHAT, CDR2 FQDESV (reference sequence). V was clipped by 1 base and J by 4 bases; unmatched bases: 4. CDR3 DNA sequence: TGTGCCAGCAGCTTAGGACTAGCGGGAGGTTCGTACAATGAGCAGTTCTTC. Its protein is CASSLGLAGGSYNEQFF.

The rearrangement links TRBV4-3 to TRBJ1-2, with D maybe TRBD1 (5 bases). This CDR3 contains 15 residues. Trimming removed 0 bases at V and 4 bases at J, with 12 bases between. Germline values: CDR1 LGHNA, CDR2 YSLEER. Written as DNA, the CDR3 is TGCGCCAGCAGCCAAGAACCCACAGGTGGCTATGGCTACACCTTC. Protein sequence: CASSQEPTGGYGYTF.

The CDR3 is CASSGAAAYEQYF. CDR3 in DNA: TGTGCCAGCAGCGGGGCGGCCGCCTACGAGCAGTACTTC. The V call is TRBV7-9, the J call TRBJ2-7; D perhaps matches TRBD1 (5 bases). CDR3 length equals 13 residues. V lost 5 bases, J lost 2 bases, and 10 bases lay in between. Germline V lookup: CDR1 SEHNR, CDR2 FQNEAQ (reference sequence).

This chain uses TRBV29-1 with TRBJ2-7; possible D gene TRBD1, 6 bases. The CDR3 is 14 amino acids. Germline V gene lookup returns CDR1 SQVTM and CDR2 ANQGSEA. V lost 2 bases and J lost 3, with 14 bases in between. The CDR3 DNA is TGCAGCGTTGAATCAGGGGACGTACGCTACGAGCAGTACTTC. This translates into CSVESGDVRYEQYF.

CDR3 DNA: TGTGCCAGCAGTTACAGACTAGCGGGAGACAACGAGCAGTACTTC. Its protein product is CASSYRLAGDNEQYF. The gene calls are TRBV27 and TRBJ2-7; TRBD2 matches at 12 bases. This CDR3 is built from 15 residues. Germline CDR1 MNHEY, CDR2 SMNVEV (reference sequence). V trimming: 4 bases; J trimming: 5 bases; junction bases outside the gene matches: 6.

Comment on this clone: Within the sample, other DNA sequences also encode this same CDR3. The rearrangement links TRBV28 to TRBJ1-1; TRBD1 is a possible D gene (6 bases). CDR3 length: 12 amino acids. V lost 3 bases, J lost 5 bases, and 7 bases lay in between. Germline V gene sequence: CDR1 MDHEN, CDR2 SYDVKM. DNA for the CDR3: TGTGCCAGCAGTTTTAGGGGGACTGAAGCTTTCTTT. This translates into CASSFRGTEAFF.

The J gene is TRBJ2-1, the V gene TRBV7-9; D possibly corresponds to TRBD2 (6 bases). This CDR3 has 17 residues. Looked up from germline, CDR1 is SEHNR and CDR2 is FQNEAQ (reference sequence). V was shortened by 8 bases and J by 0 bases, with 20 bases between the two germline ends. CDR3 loop: CASGAPGLQSSYNEQFF. CDR3 nucleotide sequence: TGTGCCAGCGGTGCCCCGGGACTCCAGAGCTCCTACAATGAGCAGTTCTTC.

This chain joins TRBV9 and TRBJ2-2, with D tentatively TRBD2 (6 bases). This CDR3 contains 16 residues. With 2 bases removed from V and 5 bases from J, the gap between germline ends came to 16 bases. Per the germline V gene, CDR1 is SGDLS and CDR2 is YYNGEE. CDR3 sequence (DNA): TGTGCCAGCAGCGTTATGGAGGGAGTGGGAACCGGGGAGCTGTTTTTT. This codes for CASSVMEGVGTGELFF.

This chain uses TRBV14 with TRBJ2-7; 8 nucleotides match TRBD2. This CDR3 has 16 residues. V trimming: 0 bases; J trimming: 0 bases; junction bases outside the gene matches: 4. Germline V gene lookup returns CDR1 SGHDN and CDR2 FVKESK. CDR3 residues: CASSQEGGGSSYEQYF. The CDR3 region has the DNA TGTGCCAGCAGCCAAGAGGGCGGGGGGAGCTCCTACGAGCAGTACTTC.

The CDR3 coding sequence is TGTGCCAGCTGCCGGGGGAATACGATGGAGTGCGAGCAGTACTTC. Amino acids: CASCRGNTMECEQYF. V gene TRBV9 combines with J gene TRBJ2-7, with a tentative D call TRBD2 (6 bases). Germline lookup yields CDR1 SGDLS and CDR2 YYNGEE. Trimming stripped 7 bases from V and 6 bases from J, with 23 bases between. The CDR3 contains 15 residues.

This chain links TRBV28 with TRBJ2-1; D may match TRBD1 or TRBD2 (7 bases each). Germline CDR1 reads MDHEN; CDR2 reads SYDVKM. V was clipped by 3 bases and J by 9 bases, with 15 bases between them. CDR3 length: 14 amino acids. DNA of the CDR3: TGTGCCAGCAGTTTCAGGGGGGGTTATAGTGAGCAGTTCTTC. It translates to CASSFRGGYSEQFF.